Listed below are T cell receptor beta chains from one sample, sequenced in a study of blood T cell repertoires in COVID-19. This table comes from immunoSEQ multiplex PCR, and its TCRdb copy is limited to in-frame clones, with some not included. This table holds 160,000 or so clones, 75% to 90% found once. The specimen was peripheral blood. Source of these receptors: a woman between 65 and 79 years old with acute or convalescent COVID-19. CDR3s include the opening cysteine and the closing phenylalanine or tryptophan. The D gene is left open where the match is weak. Some rows have no size entry. The others give once, few or many, or a class for an expanded clone.

14	TRBV9	.	TRBJ2-3	.	TGTGCCAGCGGGCGGGCCGGGAGTTCAGATACGCAGTATTTT	CASGRAGSSDTQYF
16	TRBV4-1	.	TRBJ2-5	.	TGCGCCAGCGATTCCCCCGGGGGTGCGTGGCAAGAGACCCAGTACTTC	CASDSPGGAWQETQYF
16	TRBV19	.	TRBJ1-5	.	TGTGCCAGTAGTATAGGGAGGACAGCGGGGAATCAGCCCCAGCATTTT	CASSIGRTAGNQPQHF
12	TRBV28	.	TRBJ1-5	.	TGTGCCAGCAGGGGCAGCAATCAGCCCCAGCATTTT	CASRGSNQPQHF
16	TRBV10-3	.	TRBJ2-1	.	TGTGCCATCAGTGAGTCGGAAGGACTGACGGACAATGAGCAGTTCTTC	CAISESEGLTDNEQFF
18	TRBV6-2/TRBV6-3	.	TRBJ2-3	.	TGTGCCAGCAGTTACCTGCCCCGTGCGGGGCCCCGCACAGATACGCAGTATTTT	CASSYLPRAGPRTDTQYF
12	TRBV18	.	TRBJ1-1	.	TGTGCCAGCTCACTGGAGAACCGTGGATCTTTCTTT	CASSLENRGSFF
14	TRBV7-2	.	TRBJ1-5	.	TGTGCCAGCAGCTTAGGCGGGGTCGGGCAGCCCCAGCATTTT	CASSLGGVGQPQHF
14	TRBV19	.	TRBJ1-3	.	TGTGCCAGTAAAATAACAGCCTCTGGAAACACCATATATTTT	CASKITASGNTIYF
18	TRBV19	.	TRBJ1-2	once	TGTGCCAGCAGTCCTTCGAAGTGGGGGAGGGGCCAGGACTATGGCTACACCTTC	CASSPSKWGRGQDYGYTF
15	TRBV9	.	TRBJ2-2	.	TGTGCCAGCAGCGTAGACACCCGCGGAACCGGGGAGCTGTTTTTT	CASSVDTRGTGELFF
14	TRBV7-8	TRBD1	TRBJ1-1	.	TGTGCCAGCAGCTTTGCAGGGGGCAACCGCGAAGCTTTCTTT	CASSFAGGNREAFF
14	TRBV4-1	.	TRBJ2-3	.	TGCGCCAGCAGCCACGGGACTTTTACAGATACGCAGTATTTT	CASSHGTFTDTQYF
15	TRBV7-2	.	TRBJ2-3	.	TGTGCCAGCAGCATACAGGTTACTAGCACAGATACGCAGTATTTT	CASSIQVTSTDTQYF
19	TRBV28	TRBD1	TRBJ1-6	once	TGTGCCAGCAGTTGGGGGCCGGGACAGTACGAGACTCATAATTCACCCCTCCACTTT	CASSWGPGQYETHNSPLHF
16	TRBV10-2	TRBD1	TRBJ1-5	.	TGCGCCAGCAGAGGGATCGAGGACAGGGGGAATCAGCCCCAGCATTTT	CASRGIEDRGNQPQHF
16	TRBV5-8	TRBD1	TRBJ1-5	.	TGTGCCAGCAGCTTCGAACGACAGGGCTTAGGTCAGCCCCAGCATTTT	CASSFERQGLGQPQHF